This TCR beta chain emerged from a study of cytomegalovirus exposure and HLA in healthy donors. V lost 1 base, J lost 4 bases, and 13 bases lay in between. CDR1 is GTSNPN and CDR2 is SVGIG in the germline V gene (reference sequence). CDR3 size: 14 residues. The PCR was carried out with 60 Vbeta primers and 13 Jbeta primers. Sequenced by immunoSEQ multiplex PCR; TCRdb stores in-frame clones only, minus some. The sample includes approximately 140,000 clones, roughly four fifths of them seen just once. The source material was PBMCs. This TCR came from a woman aged 40 to 55 in good health and CMV-seropositive. The V gene is TRBV30, the J gene TRBJ1-1, with D perhaps matching TRBD1 (5 bases). CDR3 region: CAWSGTTGGTEAFF. Here the CDR3 DNA reads TGTGCCTGGAGTGGAACGACGGGGGGCACTGAAGCTTTCTTT.